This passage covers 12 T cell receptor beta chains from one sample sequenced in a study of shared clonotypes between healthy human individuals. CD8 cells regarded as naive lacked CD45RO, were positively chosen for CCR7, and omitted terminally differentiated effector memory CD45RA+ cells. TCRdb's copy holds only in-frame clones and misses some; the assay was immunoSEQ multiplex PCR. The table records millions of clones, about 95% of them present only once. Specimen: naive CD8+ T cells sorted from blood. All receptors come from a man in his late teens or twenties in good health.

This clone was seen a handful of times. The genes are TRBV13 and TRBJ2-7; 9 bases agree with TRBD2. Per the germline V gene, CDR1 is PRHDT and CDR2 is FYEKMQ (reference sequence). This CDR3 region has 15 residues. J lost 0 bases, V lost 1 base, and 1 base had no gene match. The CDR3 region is CASSLASGDSYEQYF. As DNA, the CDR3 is TGTGCCAGCAGCTTAGCTAGCGGGGACTCCTACGAGCAGTACTTC.

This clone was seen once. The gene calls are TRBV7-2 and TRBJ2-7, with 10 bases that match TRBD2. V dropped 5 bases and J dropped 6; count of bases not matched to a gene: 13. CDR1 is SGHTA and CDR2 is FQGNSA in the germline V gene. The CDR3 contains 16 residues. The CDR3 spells CASSARLAGILSEQYF. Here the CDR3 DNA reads TGTGCCAGCAGCGCCCGACTAGCGGGTATCCTGTCCGAGCAGTACTTC.

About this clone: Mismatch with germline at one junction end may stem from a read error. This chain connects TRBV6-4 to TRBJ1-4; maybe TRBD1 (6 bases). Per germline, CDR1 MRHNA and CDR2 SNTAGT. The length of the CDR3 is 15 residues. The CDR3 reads CASSDEKTTRTEITF. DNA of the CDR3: TGTGCCAGCAGTGACGAAAAAACCACTCGGACAGAGATAACTTTT.

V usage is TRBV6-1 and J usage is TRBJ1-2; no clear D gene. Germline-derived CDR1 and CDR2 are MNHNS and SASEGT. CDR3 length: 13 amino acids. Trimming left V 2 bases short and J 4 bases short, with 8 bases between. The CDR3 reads CASSELDPYGYTF. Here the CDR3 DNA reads TGTGCCAGCAGTGAACTCGACCCCTATGGCTACACCTTC.

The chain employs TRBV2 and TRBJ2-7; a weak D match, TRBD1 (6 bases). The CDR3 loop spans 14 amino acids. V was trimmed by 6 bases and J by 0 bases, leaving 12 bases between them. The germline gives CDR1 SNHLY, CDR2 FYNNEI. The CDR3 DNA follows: TGTGCCAGCAGCCGCGAACAGGGCTCCTACGAGCAGTACTTC. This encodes CASSREQGSYEQYF.

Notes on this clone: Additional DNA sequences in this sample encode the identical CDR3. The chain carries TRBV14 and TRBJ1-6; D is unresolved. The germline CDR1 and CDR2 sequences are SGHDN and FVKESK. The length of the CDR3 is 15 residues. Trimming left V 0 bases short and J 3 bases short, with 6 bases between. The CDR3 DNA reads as TGTGCCAGCAGCCAAGAAGGCAGCTATAATTCACCCCTCCACTTT. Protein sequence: CASSQEGSYNSPLHF.

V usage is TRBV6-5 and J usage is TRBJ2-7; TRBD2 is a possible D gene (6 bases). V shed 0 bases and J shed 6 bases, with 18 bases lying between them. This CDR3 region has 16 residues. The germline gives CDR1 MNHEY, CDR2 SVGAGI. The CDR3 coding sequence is TGTGCCAGCAGTTACTCGAAGTTCGGGACTTACGGCGAGCAGTACTTC. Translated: CASSYSKFGTYGEQYF.

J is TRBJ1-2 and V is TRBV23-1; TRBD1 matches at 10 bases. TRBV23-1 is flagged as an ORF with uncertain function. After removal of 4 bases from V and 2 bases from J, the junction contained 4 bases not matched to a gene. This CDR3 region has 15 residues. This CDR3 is CASSRPGQGNYGYTF. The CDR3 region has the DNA TGCGCCAGCAGTCGACCGGGACAGGGGAACTATGGCTACACCTTC.

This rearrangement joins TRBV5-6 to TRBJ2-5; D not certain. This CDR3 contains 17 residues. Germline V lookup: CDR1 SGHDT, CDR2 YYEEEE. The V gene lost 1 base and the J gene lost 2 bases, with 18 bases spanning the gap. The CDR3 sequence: CASSLTGFLGGQETQYF. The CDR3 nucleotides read TGTGCCAGCAGCTTGACCGGGTTTTTGGGCGGTCAAGAGACCCAGTACTTC.

The CDR3 DNA reads as TGTGCCAGCAGCCCAGCGGGAGGGAACGAGCAGTACTTC. Translation gives CASSPAGGNEQYF. The gene calls are TRBV13 and TRBJ2-7; 10 bases fit TRBD2. J lost 5 bases, V lost 5 bases, and 3 bases had no gene match. The CDR3 is made up of 13 amino acids. Germline CDR1 reads PRHDT; CDR2 reads FYEKMQ (reference sequence).

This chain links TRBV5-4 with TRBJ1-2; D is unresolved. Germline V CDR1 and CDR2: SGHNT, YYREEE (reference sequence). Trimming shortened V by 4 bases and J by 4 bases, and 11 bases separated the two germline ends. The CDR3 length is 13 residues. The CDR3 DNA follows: TGTGCCAGCAGCCGAGGTGTGGGCTATGGCTACACCTTC. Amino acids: CASSRGVGYGYTF.

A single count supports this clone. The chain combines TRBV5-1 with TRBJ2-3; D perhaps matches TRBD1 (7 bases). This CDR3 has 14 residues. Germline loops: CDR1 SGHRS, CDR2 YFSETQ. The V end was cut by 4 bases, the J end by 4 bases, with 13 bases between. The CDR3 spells CASSPRGAPDTQYF. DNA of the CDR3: TGCGCCAGCAGCCCCAGGGGGGCACCAGATACGCAGTATTTT.